The rows below give T cell receptor beta chains drawn from one sample of a study of cytomegalovirus exposure and HLA in healthy donors. Clones were sequenced by immunoSEQ multiplex PCR, and TCRdb holds only the in-frame ones, with some missing. The sample has about 95,000 clones, under 85% seen once. The sample comprised PBMCs. The origin of the receptors is a man in his late teens or twenties in good health and CMV-seropositive. Each CDR3 is given without its conserved first and last residue.

V gene	CDR3 protein
TRBV5-1	ASSLAVGQNQETQY
TRBV7-9	ASSSFSGEAGNTIY
TRBV15	ATSLAYPETQY
TRBV27	ASSLRGDSPLH
TRBV28	ASFSGGTDTQY
TRBV5-4	ASSRDPGDTEAF
TRBV6-1	ASSVLVSGVNYGYT
TRBV28	ASSLQGLAGGSYEQY
TRBV27	ASSLGSGANYGYT
TRBV2	ASSTGTSGTDTQY
TRBV9	ASSASTAGELF
TRBV28	ASSKTLAGGNTGELF
TRBV6-1	ASVRGNQPQH
TRBV29-1	SVDEQGTNYGYT
TRBV7-6	ASSLQTGEHEKLF
TRBV2	ASSGMDSLYGYT
TRBV6-5	ASNSLNTEAF
TRBV19	ASSMVGGLETQY
TRBV29-1	SVCNLNTEAF
TRBV11-2	ASSLVGGSFSYEQY
TRBV30	AWSPDRGKAF
TRBV5-1	ASSLVGRPYEQY
TRBV6-1	ASSVASGGAQDTQY
TRBV6-5	ASSPSRGIGDTQY
TRBV2	ASSSRVDQPQH
TRBV7-9	ASSDPSDSYEQY
TRBV4-1	ASSQDGGTQY
TRBV5-1	ASSLGEGGLYTEAF
TRBV7-9	ASSQDRAEAF
TRBV2	ATKRGGQSYEQY
TRBV5-4	ASSLAADAGTQY
TRBV5-5	ASSVDGGKTASPLH
TRBV6-1	ASSDAIGQGNEKLF
TRBV28	ASSLTPGDNEKLF
TRBV30	AWRTSGSTDTQY
TRBV2	ASRGGEKLF
TRBV5-1	ASNRRQRGSDEQF
TRBV6-1	ASSEYTGINTEAF
TRBV10-2	ASTPTGAATNEKLF
TRBV30	AWRVKTGTRNYGYT
TRBV7-2	ASSLGGGWETQY
TRBV27	ASSSGQGFQPQH
TRBV18	ASSPFVGGTGELF
TRBV6-1	ASSESYGTGDQPQH
TRBV11-2	ASSLAGTGVLDTQY
TRBV6-1	ASSPGTVLQPQH
TRBV7-9	ASSTLTGGNEQY
TRBV25-1	ASSEAPQDRGYQETQY